This T cell receptor (beta chain) originates from a study of neoadjuvant anti-PD-1 for oral cavity cancer. General study findings and limits: After neoadjuvant nivolumab, PBMC T cell clonality was significantly higher in non-responders than responders.

The ends were cut back, 0 bases at V and 4 bases at J, with 10 bases in the middle. CDR1 and CDR2 (germline): SGHDT, YYEEEE. The CDR3 extends over 14 amino acids. These newly diagnosed stage II-IVA oral cavity squamous cell carcinoma patients had no prior systemic or radiation treatment. The patients had HPV-negative, locally advanced oral cavity squamous cell carcinoma. PBMCs were not maintained or expanded in culture before analysis. The repertoire was sequenced with immunoSEQ multiplex PCR; TCRdb's copy has only in-frame clones and lacks some. Of about 62,000 clones listed, more than 60% are singletons. Note on this clone: The antigen is unknown.

The origin of this receptor is a person aged 35-79 years with oral cavity squamous cell carcinoma. This chain connects TRBV5-6 to TRBJ1-1, with D maybe TRBD1 (6 bases). This sample comprised PBMCs, obtained before nivolumab (anti-PD-1) treatment. The CDR3 nucleotides read TGTGCCAGCAGCTTGGCGGGGGCGGGCACTGAAGCTTTCTTT. Translated: CASSLAGAGTEAFF.